This paragraph reports one TCR beta chain. Its antigen is unknown. Trimming pared 4 bases from V and 3 bases from J, leaving 3 bases between. CDR3 length equals 12 residues. Germline V lookup: CDR1 SGHNT, CDR2 YENEEA. This sample was included in a study of chemoradiotherapy in HPV16-positive cancers. Study results and limitations: Functional assays defining HPV-specific T cells used only a couple of HPV16-positive patients. Candidate HPV-specific clones and E7-related TCR motifs grew in tumor during treatment.

TCRdb's table, derived via immunoSEQ multiplex PCR, lists solely in-frame clones and lacks some. The sample includes roughly 20,000 clones, just under 95% seen only once; the top ten take about 17%. The clonotype was recovered from a human donor with HPV-associated anogenital cancer. The chain uses TRBV11-3 and TRBJ2-2; the D is unclear. The specimen comprised blood, sampled from a patient who underwent chemoradiotherapy. The CDR3 nucleotides read TGTGCCAGCAGCTCCTACACCGGGGAGCTGTTTTTT. Amino acids: CASSSYTGELFF.